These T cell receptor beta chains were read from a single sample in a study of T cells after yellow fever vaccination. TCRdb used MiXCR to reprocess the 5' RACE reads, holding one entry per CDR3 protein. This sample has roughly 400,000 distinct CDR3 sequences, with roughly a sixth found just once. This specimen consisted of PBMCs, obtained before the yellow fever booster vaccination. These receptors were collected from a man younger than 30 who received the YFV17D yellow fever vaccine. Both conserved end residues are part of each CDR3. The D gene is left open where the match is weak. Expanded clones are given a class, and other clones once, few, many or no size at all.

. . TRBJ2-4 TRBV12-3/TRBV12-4 TGTGCCAGCAGTTTAGGGTCCGCTTGGTCCAAAAACATTCAGTACTTC CASSLGSAWSKNIQYF
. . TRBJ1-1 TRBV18 TGTGCCAGCTCACCACACGGGGACCTTCAGGTGGAAACTGAAGCTTTCTTT CASSPHGDLQVETEAFF
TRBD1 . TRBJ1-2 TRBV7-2 TGTGCCAGCAGCCCCAGACAGGGGCCCTATGGCTACACCTTC CASSPRQGPYGYTF
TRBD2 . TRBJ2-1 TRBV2 TGTGCCAGCAGGGCTAGCGGGGGTCTCTACAATGAGCAGTTCTTC CASRASGGLYNEQFF
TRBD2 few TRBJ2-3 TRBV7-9 TGTGCCAGCAGCAGGGAGGGTGGGCCAGATACGCAGTATTTT CASSREGGPDTQYF
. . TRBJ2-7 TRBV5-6 TGTGCCAGCAGCTTGGAAAACAGGGAGTACGAGCAGTACTTC CASSLENREYEQYF
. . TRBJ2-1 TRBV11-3 TGTGCCAGCAGTCCCAGGGACCGCCTTTATGAGCAGTTCTTC CASSPRDRLYEQFF
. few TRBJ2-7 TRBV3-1 TGTGCCAGCAGTAAGGAGGGAACCTACGAGCAGTACTTC CASSKEGTYEQYF
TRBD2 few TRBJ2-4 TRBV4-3 TGCGCCAGCAGCCAAGATAGCGGGGGAAGAAACATTCAGTACTTC CASSQDSGGRNIQYF
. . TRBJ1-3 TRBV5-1 TGCGCCAGCAGCTTGGTCCCCGCCGGAAACACCATATATTTT CASSLVPAGNTIYF
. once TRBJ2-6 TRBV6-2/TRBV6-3 TGTGCCAGCGGCTCCGGAGGAGTCTCTGGGGCCAACGTCCTGACTTTC CASGSGGVSGANVLTF
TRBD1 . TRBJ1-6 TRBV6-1 TGTGCCAGCAGGCAACAGGGAGGGGGCTCGGCCCTCCACTTT CASRQQGGGSALHF
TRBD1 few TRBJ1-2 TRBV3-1 TGTGCCAGCAGCCGGGACAGACGAGAACGAAAACCTAACTATGGCTACACCTTC CASSRDRRERKPNYGYTF
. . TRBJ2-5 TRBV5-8 TGTGCCAGCAGCTCGGGGATGGGGGGCGAGACCCAGTACTTC CASSSGMGGETQYF
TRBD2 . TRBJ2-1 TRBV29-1 TGCAGCGCATTACGCGGGGGGCACTACAATGAGCAGTTCTTC CSALRGGHYNEQFF
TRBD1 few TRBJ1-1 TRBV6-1 TGTGCCAGCAGTCCCCTAGGACAGGGGGGGGTGAACACTGAAGCTTTCTTT CASSPLGQGGVNTEAFF
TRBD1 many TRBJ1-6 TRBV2 TGTGCCGCAGCCTACAGGGGTTATAATTCACCCCTCCACTTT CAAAYRGYNSPLHF
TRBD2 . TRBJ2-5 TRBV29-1 TGCAGCGTTGAACCCAGCGGGGAAGAGACCCAGTACTTC CSVEPSGEETQYF
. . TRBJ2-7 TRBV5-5 TGTGCCAGCAGCTTCTATACGACGGTGACTCCCTACGAGCAGTACTTC CASSFYTTVTPYEQYF
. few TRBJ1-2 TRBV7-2 TGTGCCAGCAGCTTAGCGCCGACACTGATCTATGGCTACACCTTC CASSLAPTLIYGYTF
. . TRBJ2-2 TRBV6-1 TGTGCCAGCAGTGAATACGACGCCACCGGGGAGCTGTTTTTT CASSEYDATGELFF
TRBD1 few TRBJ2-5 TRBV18 TGTGCCAGCTCAGAGCTCCGGGACAGGGTGACAGAGACCCAGTACTTC CASSELRDRVTETQYF
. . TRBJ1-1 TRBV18 TGTGCCAGCTCACCACCTGGCAGGGGTAGGGGGAACACTGAAGCTTTCTTT CASSPPGRGRGNTEAFF
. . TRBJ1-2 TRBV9 TGTGCCAGCAGCGTAGGTGGAAGGGACCCCATGACCTTC CASSVGGRDPMTF
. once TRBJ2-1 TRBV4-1 TGCGCCAGCAGCCCCCCGACCTTGGGCAATGAGCAGTTCTTC CASSPPTLGNEQFF
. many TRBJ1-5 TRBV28 TGTGCCAGCAACAGGTACGGCAATCAGCCCCAGCATTTT CASNRYGNQPQHF
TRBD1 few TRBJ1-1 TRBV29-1 TGCAGCGTTGTTGGGGGCAGGGGGAGGAACACTGAAGCTTTCTTT CSVVGGRGRNTEAFF
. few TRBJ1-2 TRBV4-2 TGTGCCAGCAGCCAAGGCCCCAGGGACGGCTACACCTTC CASSQGPRDGYTF
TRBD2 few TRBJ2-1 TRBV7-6 TGTGCCAGCAGCTTCTTAGCGGGAGGGCTTTACAATGAGCAGTTCTTC CASSFLAGGLYNEQFF
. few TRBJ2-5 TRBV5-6 TGTGCCAGCAGCCCACCAGATAGGGGAGAGACCCAGTACTTC CASSPPDRGETQYF
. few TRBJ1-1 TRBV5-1 TGCGCCAGCAGCTTGGAGAGGGGGATAGGCACTGAAGCTTTCTTT CASSLERGIGTEAFF
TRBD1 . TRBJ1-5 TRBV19 TGTGCCAGTAGTATTTGGACAGGGGGCAATCAGCCCCAGCATTTT CASSIWTGGNQPQHF
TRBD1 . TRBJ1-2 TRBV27 TGTGCCAGCAGTTTCCTCGGGGGACAGGGAACCAAGGATGGCTACACCTTC CASSFLGGQGTKDGYTF
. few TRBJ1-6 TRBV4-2 TGTGCCAGCAGCCAAGCCGGACAGATCGGTAATTCACCCCTCCACTTT CASSQAGQIGNSPLHF
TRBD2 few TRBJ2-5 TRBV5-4 TGTGCCAGCAGCTTCCCCGGGACTAGGCAAGAGACCCAGTACTTC CASSFPGTRQETQYF
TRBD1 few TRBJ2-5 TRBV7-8 TGTGCCAGCAGCTTAGGGCCGGGACAGGGGATAGAGACCCAGTACTTC CASSLGPGQGIETQYF